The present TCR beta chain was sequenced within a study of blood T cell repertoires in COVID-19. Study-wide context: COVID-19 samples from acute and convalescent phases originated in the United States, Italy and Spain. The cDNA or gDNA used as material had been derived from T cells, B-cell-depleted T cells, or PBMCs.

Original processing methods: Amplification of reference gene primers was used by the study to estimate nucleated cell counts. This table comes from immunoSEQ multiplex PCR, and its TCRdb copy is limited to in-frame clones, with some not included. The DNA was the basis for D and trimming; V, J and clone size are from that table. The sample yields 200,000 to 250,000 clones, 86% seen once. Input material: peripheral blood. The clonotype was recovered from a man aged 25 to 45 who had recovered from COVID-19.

CDR3 in amino acids: CASSLSRLEQYF. For the CDR3, the DNA is TGTGCCAGCAGCCTTTCTAGACTGGAGCAGTACTTC. V usage is TRBV6-2 or TRBV6-3 and J usage is TRBJ2-7; no firm D call. Trimming took off 6 bases at V and 7 bases at J, with 13 bases between the two ends. Germline V gene sequence: CDR1 MNHEY, CDR2 SVGEGT. This CDR3 is built from 12 residues.